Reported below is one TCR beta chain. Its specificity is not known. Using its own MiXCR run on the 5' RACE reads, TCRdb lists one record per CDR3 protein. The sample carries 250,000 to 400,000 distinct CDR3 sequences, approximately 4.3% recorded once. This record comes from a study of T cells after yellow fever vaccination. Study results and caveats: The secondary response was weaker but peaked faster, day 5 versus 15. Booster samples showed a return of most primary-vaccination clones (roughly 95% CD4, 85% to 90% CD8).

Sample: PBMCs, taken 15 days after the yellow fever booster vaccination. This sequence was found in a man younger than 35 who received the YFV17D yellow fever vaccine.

The CDR3 region is CASSEAGGGTDTQYF. The CDR3 nucleotides are TGTGCCAGCAGTGAGGCGGGGGGCGGCACAGATACGCAGTATTTT. The rearrangement links TRBV2 to TRBJ2-3; 8 bases map to TRBD2. The J segment lost 1 base and the V segment lost 3 bases, leaving 3 bases of the junction unmatched. This CDR3 has 15 residues. Germline-derived CDR1 and CDR2 are SNHLY and FYNNEI.